Listed below are T cell receptor beta chains from one sample, sequenced in a study of shared clonotypes between healthy human individuals. The assay was immunoSEQ multiplex PCR, and TCRdb's table has in-frame clones only and misses some. The repertoire holds roughly 650,000 clones, with 95% to 96% as singletons. The specimen sequenced was naive CD8+ T cells sorted from blood. The receptors originated from a woman in her 30s in good health. CDR3s include the opening cysteine and the closing phenylalanine or tryptophan. The D gene is left open where the match is weak. Size values are once, few and many counts, or a class for expanded clones, and some rows have none.

v_gene	d_gene	abundance	j_gene	CDR3nt	CDR3aa
TRBV9	NA	NA	TRBJ1-2	TGTGCCAGCAGCGTAAATTCCCGGGCTCAGTATGGCTACACCTTC	CASSVNSRAQYGYTF
TRBV7-2	TRBD2	NA	TRBJ2-7	TGTGCCAGCAGCCCCTACTACGAGCGGGAGAGGGCGCAGTACTTC	CASSPYYERERAQYF
TRBV28	NA	NA	TRBJ2-7	TGTGCCAGCAGTTTCTCGGGGTTCTACGAGCAGTACTTC	CASSFSGFYEQYF
TRBV6-5	NA	once	TRBJ1-4	TGTGCCAGCAGTTACTCCGGTCGGGATAATGAAAAACTGTTTTTT	CASSYSGRDNEKLFF
TRBV7-9	NA	NA	TRBJ2-7	TGTGCCAGCAGCTCCGACAGGAACGCCGAGCAGTACTTC	CASSSDRNAEQYF
TRBV5-4	NA	NA	TRBJ1-1	TGTGCCAGCAGCCTCCCGGGGGAAGGCACTGAAGCTTTCTTT	CASSLPGEGTEAFF
TRBV5-4	NA	NA	TRBJ2-5	TGTGCCAGCAGCTTGGGGGACCTCGGTGAGGAGACCCAGTACTTC	CASSLGDLGEETQYF
TRBV7-9	TRBD1	once	TRBJ2-5	TGTGCCAGCAGCTTATGGCGACAGGGACGAGAGACCCAGTACTTC	CASSLWRQGRETQYF
TRBV10-3	NA	NA	TRBJ2-1	TGTGCCATCAGTGAGTCGGTAGGGGGGGTTTTCAATGAGCAGTTCTTC	CAISESVGGVFNEQFF
TRBV5-6	NA	NA	TRBJ2-7	TGTGCCAGCAGCTCCGGCTACGAGCAGTACTTC	CASSSGYEQYF
TRBV20-1	NA	NA	TRBJ1-1	TGCAGTGCTGGCGGGGGGACTGAAGCTTTCTTT	CSAGGGTEAFF
TRBV29-1	NA	NA	TRBJ2-7	TGCAGCGTCGGCGACAGGGGAGGGCCCTACGAGCAGTACTTC	CSVGDRGGPYEQYF
TRBV6-6	TRBD2	NA	TRBJ2-3	TGTGCCAGCAGTGCTCTACTAGCGGGCACAGATACGCAGTATTTT	CASSALLAGTDTQYF
TRBV2	TRBD1	NA	TRBJ2-3	TGTGCCAACACCATCCAGGACAGGGGGCCCACAGATACGCAGTATTTT	CANTIQDRGPTDTQYF
TRBV19	TRBD1	once	TRBJ1-1	TGTGCCAGTAGTTCTCGACAGGGAAGGGCTGAAGCTTTCTTT	CASSSRQGRAEAFF
TRBV27	NA	NA	TRBJ2-7	TGTGCCAGCAGTTCGGCGTCACCTCTCTCCTACGAGCAGTACTTC	CASSSASPLSYEQYF
TRBV11-2	NA	NA	TRBJ2-1	TGTGCCAGCAGCTTAGATGTGGGGACGGTCTACAATGAGCAGTTCTTC	CASSLDVGTVYNEQFF
TRBV2	TRBD1	NA	TRBJ1-2	TGTGCCAGCAGTGGGGACAGGGGTGCGGGCTATGGCTACACCTTC	CASSGDRGAGYGYTF
TRBV6-1	NA	NA	TRBJ2-7	TGTGCCAGCAGTGAATCGACCAAGCTCTACGAGCAGTACTTC	CASSESTKLYEQYF
TRBV13	NA	NA	TRBJ2-7	TGTGCCAGCAGCTTAGGTCTGGGTTCCGAGCAGTACTTC	CASSLGLGSEQYF
TRBV5-1	TRBD1	NA	TRBJ2-5	TGCGCCAGCAACAACAGGGGGAGCGAGACCCAGTACTTC	CASNNRGSETQYF
TRBV14	TRBD1	once	TRBJ2-1	TGTGCCAGCAGCCAAGTGTTGTACAGGGGCCCGGGCGCAGCTTCCTACAATGAGCAGTTCTTC	CASSQVLYRGPGAASYNEQFF
TRBV9	TRBD2	NA	TRBJ2-7	TGTGCCAGCAGCTCCTCCGGGACTAGCGTGTACGAGCAGTACTTC	CASSSSGTSVYEQYF
TRBV29-1	NA	NA	TRBJ1-2	TGCAGCGTTGGCGCATCGGTTAGCTATGGCTACACCTTC	CSVGASVSYGYTF
TRBV6-5	NA	NA	TRBJ2-3	TGTGCCAGCAGTTATATTCCTGCAGATACGCAGTATTTT	CASSYIPADTQYF
TRBV27	NA	NA	TRBJ2-7	TGTGCCAGCAGTTTATCGACGAGGTGGACCTACGAGCAGTACTTC	CASSLSTRWTYEQYF
TRBV4-1	TRBD2	NA	TRBJ2-7	TGCGCCAGCAGCCAATCCTCATCGGGGACTAGCGGCTACGAGCAGTACTTC	CASSQSSSGTSGYEQYF
TRBV5-4	TRBD2	NA	TRBJ2-7	TGTGCCAGCAGCTCTAGCGGGAAATACTACGAGCAGTACTTC	CASSSSGKYYEQYF
TRBV7-9	TRBD2	NA	TRBJ2-2	TGTGCCAGCATCTCTAGCGGGGGGAACACCGGGGAGCTGTTTTTT	CASISSGGNTGELFF
TRBV7-6	NA	once	TRBJ2-3	TGTGCCAGCAGCTTAATTCGGGGATCTACAGATACGCAGTATTTT	CASSLIRGSTDTQYF
TRBV27	TRBD2	NA	TRBJ2-7	TGTGCCAGCAGTCCCCACGCGGGAGGCCCCGAGCAGTACTTC	CASSPHAGGPEQYF
TRBV4-2	NA	NA	TRBJ1-3	TGTGCCAGCAGCCAAGCTTCATCTAACCCCTTCTCGGGAAACACCATATATTTT	CASSQASSNPFSGNTIYF
TRBV27	TRBD2	NA	TRBJ2-1	TGTGCCAGCGGCGCCGGGAGGTCTTACAATGAGCAGTTCTTC	CASGAGRSYNEQFF
TRBV28	NA	NA	TRBJ2-7	TGTGCCAGCAGCGGGTTAGGCAGGGCTTCGCGTACCGTCTACGAGCAGTACTTC	CASSGLGRASRTVYEQYF
TRBV5-8	TRBD1	NA	TRBJ1-5	TGTGCCAGCAGCCCTACAGGGGCCAGCAATCAGCCCCAGCATTTT	CASSPTGASNQPQHF
TRBV29-1	NA	once	TRBJ2-7	TGCAGCGTTGTAGTCCTAGCGAGGTACGAGCAGTACTTC	CSVVVLARYEQYF
TRBV5-6	TRBD1	NA	TRBJ2-5	TGTGCCAGCAGCCCCGGACAGGGCCAAGAGACCCAGTACTTC	CASSPGQGQETQYF
TRBV7-9	TRBD1	NA	TRBJ2-7	TGTGCCAGCAGCACACAGAGTTGGACAGGACCTTCATACGAGCAGTACTTC	CASSTQSWTGPSYEQYF
TRBV5-1	TRBD2	NA	TRBJ2-7	TGCGCCAGCAGCACCTATCTAGCGGCGACGACCTACGAGCAGTACTTC	CASSTYLAATTYEQYF
TRBV28	NA	NA	TRBJ2-7	TGTGCCAGCAGTTATCTGGAGACCTACGAGCAGTACTTC	CASSYLETYEQYF
TRBV5-4	NA	NA	TRBJ1-1	TGTGCCAGCAGACGCCCGAACACTGAAGCTTTCTTT	CASRRPNTEAFF
TRBV6-5	NA	NA	TRBJ2-1	TGTGCCAGCAGTTACTCTCCTAGTGGCCGGAATGAGCAGTTCTTC	CASSYSPSGRNEQFF
TRBV27	NA	NA	TRBJ1-5	TGTGCCAGCAGTCCCACCCCAGGCCTTAATCAGCCCCAGCATTTT	CASSPTPGLNQPQHF
TRBV7-9	TRBD1	NA	TRBJ1-1	TGTGCCAGCAGCTTACCTGCGACAGGGGCGGACACTGAAGCTTTCTTT	CASSLPATGADTEAFF
TRBV28	NA	NA	TRBJ1-3	TGTGCCAGCAGTTCCCTCTATTTGGAACCTGGAAACACCATATATTTT	CASSSLYLEPGNTIYF
TRBV5-4	NA	NA	TRBJ1-1	TGTGCCAGCAGCCAGCCATCGGACACTGAAGCTTTCTTT	CASSQPSDTEAFF
TRBV9	TRBD2	NA	TRBJ2-7	TGTGCCAGCAGCCCCACAAGCGGGGGTTACGAGCAGTACTTC	CASSPTSGGYEQYF
TRBV5-6	TRBD1	NA	TRBJ2-2	TGTGCCAGCAGCTTGGATTTGACAGGGGATCACGGGGAGCTGTTTTTT	CASSLDLTGDHGELFF
TRBV28	NA	NA	TRBJ2-7	TGTGCCAGCAGTACGCGGACTGCCGCTAGCTACGTGGTTCCGTACGAGCAGTACTTC	CASSTRTAASYVVPYEQYF
TRBV7-9	NA	NA	TRBJ2-3	TGTGCCAGCAGCTTAGGCCAGGGCCGCACAGATACGCAGTATTTT	CASSLGQGRTDTQYF
TRBV9	NA	NA	TRBJ1-4	TGTGCCAGCAGCGTCGGGACTCGGGCCACTAATGAAAAACTGTTTTTT	CASSVGTRATNEKLFF
TRBV19	NA	NA	TRBJ1-2	TGTGCCAGTAGTATCCCCTCCCCCTGGACGGGGCTGGATGGCTACACCTTC	CASSIPSPWTGLDGYTF
TRBV20-1	NA	NA	TRBJ1-5	TGCAGTGCTAGATTTCAGCCCCAGCATTTT	CSARFQPQHF
TRBV9	TRBD1	NA	TRBJ2-7	TGTGCCAGCAGCCCAGCCTCCGGGACAGTTAGTTACGAGCAGTACTTC	CASSPASGTVSYEQYF
TRBV5-4	NA	NA	TRBJ2-6	TGTGCCAGCAGACCCGCCAAGGGTACTGGGGCCAACGTCCTGACTTTC	CASRPAKGTGANVLTF